The TCR beta chain described here comes from a study of technical replicates of blood from a few donors. Sequencing was performed with immunoSEQ multiplex PCR; in TCRdb, only in-frame clones are kept and a portion is missing. The table shows around 70,000 clones, with about 97% occurring only once. The germline V gene encodes CDR1 MNHEY and CDR2 SVGAGI. The CDR3 has 15 amino acids. V gave up 1 base and J gave up 1 base; unmatched junction bases: 2. What was sequenced was T cells isolated from PBMCs. The sequence derives from a human donor in good health. J is TRBJ2-3 and V is TRBV6-5, with 7 bases identical to TRBD2. CDR3 loop: CASSYYGGGTDTQYF. The CDR3 DNA reads TGTGCCAGCAGTTACTATGGGGGGGGCACAGATACGCAGTATTTT.